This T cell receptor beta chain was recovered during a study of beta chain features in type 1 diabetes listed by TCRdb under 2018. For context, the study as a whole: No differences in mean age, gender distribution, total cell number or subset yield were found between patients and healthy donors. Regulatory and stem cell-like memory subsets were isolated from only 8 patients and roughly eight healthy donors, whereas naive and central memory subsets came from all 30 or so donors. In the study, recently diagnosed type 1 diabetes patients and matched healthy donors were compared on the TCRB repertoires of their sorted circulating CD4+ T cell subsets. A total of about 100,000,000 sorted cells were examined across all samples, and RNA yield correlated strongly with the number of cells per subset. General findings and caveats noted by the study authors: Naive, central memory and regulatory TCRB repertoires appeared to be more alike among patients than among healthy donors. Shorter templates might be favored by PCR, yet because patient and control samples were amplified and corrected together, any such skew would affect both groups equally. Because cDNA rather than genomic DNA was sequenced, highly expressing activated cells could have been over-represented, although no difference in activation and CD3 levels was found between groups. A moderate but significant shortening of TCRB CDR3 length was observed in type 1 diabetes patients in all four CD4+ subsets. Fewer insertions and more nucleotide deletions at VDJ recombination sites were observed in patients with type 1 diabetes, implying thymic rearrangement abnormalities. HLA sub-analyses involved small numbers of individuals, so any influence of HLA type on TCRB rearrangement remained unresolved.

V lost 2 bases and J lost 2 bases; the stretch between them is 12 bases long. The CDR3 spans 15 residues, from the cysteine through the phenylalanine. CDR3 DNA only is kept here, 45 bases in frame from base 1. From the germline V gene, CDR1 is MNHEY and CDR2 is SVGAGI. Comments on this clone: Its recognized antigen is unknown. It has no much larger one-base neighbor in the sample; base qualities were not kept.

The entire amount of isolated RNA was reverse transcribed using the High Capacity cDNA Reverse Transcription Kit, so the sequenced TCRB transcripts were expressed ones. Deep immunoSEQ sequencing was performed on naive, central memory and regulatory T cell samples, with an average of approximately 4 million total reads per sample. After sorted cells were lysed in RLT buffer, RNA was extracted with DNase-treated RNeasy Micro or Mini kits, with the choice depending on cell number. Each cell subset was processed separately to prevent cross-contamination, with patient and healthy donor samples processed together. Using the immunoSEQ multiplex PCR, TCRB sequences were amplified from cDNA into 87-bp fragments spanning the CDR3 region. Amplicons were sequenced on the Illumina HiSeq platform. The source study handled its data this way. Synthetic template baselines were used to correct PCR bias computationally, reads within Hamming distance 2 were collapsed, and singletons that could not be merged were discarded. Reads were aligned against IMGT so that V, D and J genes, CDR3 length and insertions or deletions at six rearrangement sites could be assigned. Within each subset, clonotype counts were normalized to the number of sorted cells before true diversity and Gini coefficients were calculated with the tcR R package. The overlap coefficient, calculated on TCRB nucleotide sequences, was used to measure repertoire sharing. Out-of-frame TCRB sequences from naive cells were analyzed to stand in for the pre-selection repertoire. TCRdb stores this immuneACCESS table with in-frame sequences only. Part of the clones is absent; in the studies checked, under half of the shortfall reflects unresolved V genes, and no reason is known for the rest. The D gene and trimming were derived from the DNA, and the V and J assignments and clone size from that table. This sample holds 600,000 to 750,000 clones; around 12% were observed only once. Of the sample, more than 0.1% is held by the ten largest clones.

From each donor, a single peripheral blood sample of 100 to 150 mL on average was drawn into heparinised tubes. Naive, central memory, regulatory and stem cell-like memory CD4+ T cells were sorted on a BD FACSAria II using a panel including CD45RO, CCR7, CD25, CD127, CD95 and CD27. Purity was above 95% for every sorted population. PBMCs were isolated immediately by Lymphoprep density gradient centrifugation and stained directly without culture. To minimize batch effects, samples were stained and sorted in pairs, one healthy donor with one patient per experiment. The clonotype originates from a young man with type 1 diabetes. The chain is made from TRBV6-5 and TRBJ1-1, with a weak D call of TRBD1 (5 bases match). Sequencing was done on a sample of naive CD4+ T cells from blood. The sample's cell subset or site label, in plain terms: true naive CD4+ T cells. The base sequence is TGTGCCAGCAGTTACAGGACAAACCGTAACACTGAAGCTTTCTTT. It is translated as CASSYRTNRNTEAFF.